This T cell receptor beta chain was found in a study of T cell responses to AZD1222 COVID-19 vaccine. The study's findings and limits: Across the whole spike, CD4 TCRs peaked at regions 160-218 and 743-854. Among spike-specific TCRs, nearly half reportedly target unmutated variant regions. Only a handful of AZD1222 recipients, more than five in all, had baseline seropositivity. Two AZD1222 administrations were followed by greater Spike-specific TCR breadth and depth.

V gave up 2 bases and J gave up 6 bases; unmatched junction bases: 3. The germline gives CDR1 MNHEY, CDR2 SMNVEV (reference sequence). The CDR3 contains 14 residues. TCRdb's table, derived via immunoSEQ multiplex PCR, lists solely in-frame clones and lacks some. The data contain about 140,000 clones, around 90% of them singletons. As to this clone: Its cognate antigen is unknown.

This specimen consisted of peripheral blood, obtained on day 0 of AZD1222 vaccination. The V call is TRBV27, the J call TRBJ1-2; 10 nucleotides align to TRBD1. The clonotype originates from an adult in good health. The chain's CDR3 is CASSLLGTGDGYTF. The CDR3 DNA is TGTGCCAGCAGTTTACTCGGGACAGGGGATGGCTACACCTTC.